The 32 T cell receptor beta chains below come from one sample, sequenced in a study of identical twins. A single record per CDR3 protein comes from TCRdb applying MiXCR to the 5' RACE reads. The table lists 1.5 million to 2 million distinct CDR3 sequences, about 32% of them singletons. The specimen sequenced was cord blood. The origin of the receptors is a newborn girl in good health.

The CDR3 DNA reads TGCAGTGCTAAAAGAGGACACCAAGAGACCCAGTACTTC. It codes for CSAKRGHQETQYF. The chain carries TRBV20-1 and TRBJ2-5; D uncertain. The CDR3 covers 13 residues. Trimming took 4 bases from V and 0 from J, leaving 9 bases between them. Germline CDR1 and CDR2: DFQATT and SNEGSKA (reference sequence).

In this sample, this clonotype turned up a few times. The gene calls are TRBV3-1 and TRBJ1-6; possible D gene TRBD1, 5 bases. The CDR3 contains 15 residues. Germline CDR1 reads LGHDT; CDR2 reads YNNKEL (reference sequence). The ends were cut back, 4 bases at V and 9 bases at J, with 16 bases in the middle. CDR3: CASSPTGPESSPLHF. The CDR3 nucleotides read TGTGCCAGCAGCCCCACAGGACCCGAAAGTTCACCCCTCCACTTT. Based on the CDR3 plus reference TRBV3-1 and TRBJ1-6, the full variable domain is DTAVSQTPKYLVTQMGNDKSIKCEQNLGHDTMYWYKQDSKKFLKIMFSYNNKELIINETVPNRFSPKSPDKAHLNLHINSLELGDSAVYFCASSPTGPESSPLHFGNGTRLTVT.

This clonotype came up a few times. V and J are TRBV3-1 and TRBJ2-3; D remains ambiguous. Germline V gene lookup returns CDR1 LGHDT and CDR2 YNNKEL (reference sequence). The CDR3 is 15 residues long. V was pared by 1 base and J by 4 bases, with 12 bases between. The DNA of the CDR3 is TGTGCCAGCAGCCAAGTCGTGTCGGACCCAGATACGCAGTATTTT. Translating it yields CASSQVVSDPDTQYF.

In this sample, this clonotype turned up many times. An end of the junction differs from the germline gene, which may be a read error. This chain links TRBV5-1 with TRBJ2-3, with 9 bases aligning to TRBD1. Germline V CDR1 and CDR2: SGHRS, YFSETQ. The CDR3 is 14 residues long. The DNA for the CDR3 is TGTGCCAGCAGTTGGACAGGGGGCACAGATACGCAGTATTTT. Its protein product is CASSWTGGTDTQYF.

Many counts were recorded for this clonotype. Its ends do not fully match the called genes, so a read error is possible. The chain carries TRBV5-1 and TRBJ1-6, with a tentative D call TRBD1 (5 bases). This CDR3 is 14 amino acids long. The germline V gene has CDR1 SGHRS and CDR2 YFSETQ. The CDR3 DNA follows: TGTGCCAGCAGCTTAGACAGATATAATTCACCCCTCCACTTT. It encodes CASSLDRYNSPLHF.

This clonotype was seen a handful of times. The chain couples TRBV25-1 to TRBJ1-1, with TRBD1 matching over 8 bases. The CDR3 length is 15 residues. J gave up 6 bases and V 1 base, and 7 bases lay outside the gene matches. Germline V gene data show CDR1 as MGHDK and CDR2 as SYGVNS. This CDR3 is CASSESSRGRSEAFF. The CDR3 DNA follows: TGTGCCAGCAGTGAATCGAGCAGGGGGCGGTCTGAAGCTTTCTTT.

This clonotype was counted between two and nine times. The rearrangement uses TRBV12-3 or TRBV12-4 and TRBJ2-7; no firm D call. Trimming took off 3 bases at V and 0 bases at J, with 18 bases between the two ends. This CDR3 is built from 17 residues. The CDR3 DNA is TGTGCCAGCAGTTTTTCCTTGACAAGTCGGAGCTCCTACGAGCAGTACTTC. It yields the protein CASSFSLTSRSSYEQYF.

The sample holds a few counts of this clonotype. V usage is TRBV6-5 and J usage is TRBJ1-4, with D unclear. The CDR3 is 15 residues long. V was clipped by 1 base and J by 12 bases, with 18 bases between them. In germline, CDR1 is MNHEY, CDR2 SVGAGI. As DNA, the CDR3 is TGTGCCAGCAGTTACTACTTGGACGGGCGGCGGGAACTGTTTTTT. Protein sequence: CASSYYLDGRRELFF.

V and J are TRBV28 and TRBJ1-1; D perhaps matches TRBD1 (5 bases). Trimming took off 3 bases at V and 4 bases at J, with 12 bases between the two ends. Germline V lookup: CDR1 MDHEN, CDR2 SYDVKM. There are 14 residues in the CDR3. The CDR3, as DNA: TGTGCCAGCAGTTTCGTGGGACGGCTCACTGAAGCTTTCTTT. Translation gives CASSFVGRLTEAFF.

This clonotype came up a few times. V usage is TRBV4-2 and J usage is TRBJ1-2; D gene unclear. This CDR3 is built from 13 residues. The ends were cut back, 4 bases at V and 4 bases at J, with 10 bases in the middle. The germline CDR1 and CDR2 sequences are LGHNA and YNFKEQ. The CDR3 region is CASSPRSAYGYTF. The CDR3 DNA follows: TGTGCCAGCAGCCCAAGGTCGGCCTATGGCTACACCTTC.

This clonotype was counted between two and nine times. The chain links TRBV5-1 to TRBJ2-1; 8 nucleotides agree with TRBD2. CDR1 SGHRS and CDR2 YFSETQ come from the germline V gene. The CDR3 loop spans 16 amino acids. J lost 4 bases, V lost 0 bases, and 6 bases had no gene match. CDR3 in amino acids: CASSLGTGGGYNEQFF. The CDR3 DNA sequence: TGCGCCAGCAGCTTGGGGACCGGCGGGGGGTACAATGAGCAGTTCTTC.

This chain connects TRBV7-9 to TRBJ2-3, with TRBD2 matching 8 bases. Germline trimming cut 1 base from V and 4 bases from J; bases unmatched to any gene: 4. CDR1 and CDR2 from the germline V gene are SEHNR and FQNEAQ (reference sequence). This CDR3 is 15 amino acids long. The CDR3 reads CASSLDPGRADTQYF. The CDR3 DNA is TGTGCCAGCAGCTTAGACCCCGGGAGGGCAGATACGCAGTATTTT.

This clonotype was recorded a few times. CDR3 loop: CATSLPRSPGLAGPVLSTDTQYF. The CDR3 region has the DNA TGTGCCACCAGCCTTCCACGGTCCCCCGGACTAGCGGGTCCAGTCCTAAGCACAGATACGCAGTATTTT. The chain is built from TRBV15 and TRBJ2-3, with TRBD2 identical over 11 bases. V shed 5 bases and J 0 bases; nucleotides not matched to a gene: 25. The CDR3 consists of 23 residues. The germline V gene has CDR1 LNHNV and CDR2 YYDKDF (reference sequence).

CDR3 sequence reads: CASSLDPLAGRAGNTIYF. DNA for the CDR3: TGTGCCAGCAGCTTAGATCCCTTGGCGGGGAGAGCTGGAAACACCATATATTTT. The chain recombines TRBV7-4 with TRBJ1-3; D is unclear. This CDR3 has 18 residues. In germline, CDR1 is SGHVT, CDR2 SQSDAQ. V was clipped by 1 base and J by 2 bases, with 18 bases between them.

This clonotype was seen ten or more times. The chain combines TRBV9 with TRBJ2-3; TRBD2 matches 7 bases. V gave up 3 bases and J gave up 4 bases; unmatched junction bases: 2. Germline-derived CDR1 and CDR2 are SGDLS and YYNGEE. This CDR3 is 13 amino acids long. CDR3 loop: CASSATSSDTQYF. Here the CDR3 DNA reads TGTGCCAGCAGCGCGACTAGCTCAGATACGCAGTATTTT.

V and J are TRBV20-1 and TRBJ1-1; D is undetermined. The CDR3 length is 15 residues. Trimming removed 0 bases at V and 6 bases at J, with 17 bases between. CDR1 and CDR2 from the germline V gene are DFQATT and SNEGSKA (reference sequence). The DNA for the CDR3 is TGCAGTGCTAGAGATTCCCTGGACCGGCGCGCTGAAGCTTTCTTT. As protein: CSARDSLDRRAEAFF.

V usage is TRBV5-8 and J usage is TRBJ1-1; D unresolved. The V end was cut by 4 bases, the J end by 0 bases, with 16 bases between. The CDR3 totals 16 residues. The germline CDR1 and CDR2 sequences are SGHTS and YDEGEE. CDR3 DNA sequence: TGTGCCAGCAGCGGCACGGGTGGCCCGATGAACACTGAAGCTTTCTTT. Protein product: CASSGTGGPMNTEAFF.

On this clonotype itself: Being one base from a much bigger clone, this may be a read error. The gene calls are TRBV4-2 and TRBJ2-1; D is uncertain. The V end was cut by 1 base, the J end by 6 bases, with 4 bases between. CDR1 and CDR2 (germline): LGHNA, YNFKEQ. The CDR3 runs 12 residues. The CDR3 bases are TGTGCCAGCAGCCAAGCGTTCAATGAGCAGTTCTTC. The encoded protein is CASSQAFNEQFF.

This clonotype was counted a few times. The chain links TRBV3-1 to TRBJ2-7; the match to TRBD1 covers 7 bases. Trimming took 1 base from V and 0 from J; bases not matched to a gene: 6. The CDR3 extends over 16 amino acids. Germline V gene lookup returns CDR1 LGHDT and CDR2 YNNKEL (reference sequence). The CDR3 reads CASSQATRDSSYEQYF. In DNA, the CDR3 is TGTGCCAGCAGCCAAGCCACCCGGGACAGCTCCTACGAGCAGTACTTC.

This clonotype was detected many times. The J gene is TRBJ2-7, the V gene TRBV10-3; D possibly corresponds to TRBD2 (5 bases). V was shortened by 7 bases and J by 0 bases, with 13 bases between the two germline ends. The germline CDR1 and CDR2 sequences are ENHRY and SYGVKD. The CDR3 spans 14 residues. The CDR3 DNA is TGTGCCATCAAGATAGCGAGGGCCTCCTACGAGCAGTACTTC. Translated: CAIKIARASYEQYF.

The V and J genes are TRBV10-3 and TRBJ2-3; perhaps TRBD2 as D (7 bases). This CDR3 region has 15 residues. The germline V gene encodes CDR1 ENHRY and CDR2 SYGVKD. The V and J ends lost 5 bases and 6 bases respectively, with 18 bases between them. In DNA, the CDR3 is TGTGCCATCAGTAAGGACGCGGGGGCTGGCGATACGCAGTATTTT. This translates into CAISKDAGAGDTQYF.

This clonotype was seen a few times. The chain is built from TRBV4-2 and TRBJ2-3; TRBD2 agrees at 10 bases. J was trimmed by 4 bases and V by 3 bases; bases with no gene match: 7. Germline CDR1 LGHNA, CDR2 YNFKEQ. The CDR3 loop spans 16 amino acids. CDR3 DNA sequence: TGTGCCAGCAGCCACCCTGGGACTAGCGTTCCAGATACGCAGTATTTT. Residues: CASSHPGTSVPDTQYF.

A few counts support this clonotype. The gene calls are TRBV6-5 and TRBJ1-1; D is unclear. The CDR3 totals 13 residues. Deletions cut 8 bases from V and 1 base from J, with 11 bases between. Germline V lookup: CDR1 MNHEY, CDR2 SVGAGI. The CDR3, as DNA: TGTGCCAGCTCCCCTGCGTGGAACACTGAAGCTTTCTTT. As protein: CASSPAWNTEAFF.

The genes are TRBV29-1 and TRBJ2-1; 7 bases agree with TRBD1. The assigned J gene may be wrong: the sequence end matches TRBJ2-7 better. Germline assignment: CDR1 SQVTM and CDR2 ANQGSEA. The CDR3 consists of 14 residues. This CDR3 is CSGQGPILPNEQYF. CDR3 coding DNA: TGCAGCGGACAGGGCCCAATTCTGCCCAATGAGCAGTACTTC.

The V gene is TRBV9, the J gene TRBJ1-6; D is perhaps TRBD1 (6 bases). Germline CDR1 and CDR2: SGDLS and YYNGEE. V lost 1 base and J 8 bases, leaving 13 bases between the germline ends. The CDR3 length is 15 residues. The CDR3 nucleotides are TGTGCCAGCAGCGTACAGACAGGTGGGGATTCACCCCTCCACTTT. Protein sequence: CASSVQTGGDSPLHF.

The rearrangement links TRBV25-1 to TRBJ1-2, with D perhaps matching TRBD1 (5 bases). The CDR3 is 15 amino acids. The V gene lost 1 base and the J gene lost 4 bases, with 13 bases spanning the gap. Germline V CDR1 and CDR2: MGHDK, SYGVNS. This chain's CDR3 is CASSESPGGAYGYTF. As DNA, the CDR3 is TGTGCCAGCAGTGAATCGCCGGGAGGGGCCTATGGCTACACCTTC.

In this sample, this clonotype turned up a few times. V and J are TRBV6-2 or TRBV6-3 and TRBJ2-1; 8 bases are a match to TRBD2. Germline CDR1 MNHEY, CDR2 SVGEGT. The CDR3 length is 17 residues. With 4 bases clipped from V and 4 bases from J, the junction kept 12 bases outside the gene matches. The CDR3 is CASSSSEGLAFYNEQFF. CDR3 DNA: TGTGCCAGCAGTTCCAGTGAAGGACTAGCCTTTTACAATGAGCAGTTCTTC.

The chain links TRBV11-2 to TRBJ1-4; D uncertain. CDR3 size: 13 residues. Germline lookup yields CDR1 SGHAT and CDR2 FQNNGV. V gave up 1 base and J gave up 7 bases, with 7 bases separating them. CDR3 coding DNA: TGTGCCAGCAGCTTAGTCCCCGTTGAAAAACTGTTTTTT. Its translation: CASSLVPVEKLFF.

V usage is TRBV5-1 and J usage is TRBJ1-1, with 7 nucleotides matching TRBD1. The CDR3 totals 14 residues. CDR1 and CDR2 (germline): SGHRS, YFSETQ. The trim removed 7 bases at V and 2 bases at J, leaving 8 bases unmatched. The CDR3, as DNA: TGCGCCAGCGGGCACGGGACAGCCAACACTGAAGCTTTCTTT. Protein sequence: CASGHGTANTEAFF. The complete variable domain, with remaining parts taken from reference TRBV5-1 and TRBJ1-1, reads KAGVTQTPRYLIKTRGQQVTLSCSPISGHRSVSWYQQTPGQGLQFLFEYFSETQRNKGNFPGRFSGRQFSNSRSEMNVSTLELGDSALYLCASGHGTANTEAFFGQGTRLTVV.

V usage is TRBV28 and J usage is TRBJ2-5; D perhaps matches TRBD1 (5 bases). Deletions cut 2 bases from V and 5 bases from J, with 18 bases between. The CDR3 is made up of 16 amino acids. CDR1 is MDHEN and CDR2 is SYDVKM in the germline V gene. CDR3 nucleotides: TGTGCCAGCAGTTTAGGGATCAGGGTTGGGTTTGAGACCCAGTACTTC. Translation: CASSLGIRVGFETQYF.

The chain employs TRBV20-1 and TRBJ1-4; tentative D call: TRBD1 (6 bases). Per germline, CDR1 DFQATT and CDR2 SNEGSKA (reference sequence). The CDR3 is made up of 14 amino acids. V lost 2 bases to trimming and J lost 3 bases, with 10 bases between them. CDR3 in amino acids: CSARRGEANEKLFF. CDR3 DNA sequence: TGCAGTGCTAGAAGGGGGGAGGCTAATGAAAAACTGTTTTTT.

The V and J genes are TRBV19 and TRBJ1-1, with D perhaps TRBD1 (5 bases). The germline V and J ends were trimmed by 7 bases and 4 bases, with 13 bases remaining between them. CDR1 and CDR2 from the germline V gene are LNHDA and SQIVND (reference sequence). The CDR3 contains 13 residues. The DNA of the CDR3 is TGTGCCAGTAAGGGACGGATTAGCACTGAAGCTTTCTTT. As protein: CASKGRISTEAFF. Full variable domain (outside the CDR3, taken from reference TRBV19 and TRBJ1-1): DGGITQSPKYLFRKEGQNVTLSCEQNLNHDAMYWYRQDPGQGLRLIYYSQIVNDFQKGDIAEGYSVSREKKESFPLTVTSAQKNPTAFYLCASKGRISTEAFFGQGTRLTVV.